This is a list of T cell receptor beta chains from one sample in a study of tumor and adjacent non-tumor tissue in lung cancer. MiXCR, applied by TCRdb to the multiplex PCR reads, yields one record per CDR3 protein. Altogether under 250,000 distinct CDR3 sequences are present, approximately 74% being singletons, with the ten largest covering under 30%. Sequenced: lung tumor tissue. These receptors originate from a man between 60 and 70 years old with non-small cell lung cancer. The CDR3 runs from the conserved cysteine through the conserved F or W. The D gene is left open where the match is weak. A row's size may be missing; if present it is once, few, many or a size class.

V	J	size	D	CDR3	DNA
TRBV7-8	TRBJ2-3	-	-	CAVSKEGRDTQYF	TGTGCCGTCAGCAAAGAAGGACGAGATACGCAGTATTTT
TRBV11-2	TRBJ2-7	-	-	CASSILHSSYEQYF	TGTGCTAGCAGCATACTGCACAGCTCCTACGAGCAGTACTTC
TRBV12-3/TRBV12-4	TRBJ1-1	-	-	CASSLRETEAFF	TGTGCCAGCAGTTTAAGGGAGACTGAAGCTTTCTTT
TRBV28	TRBJ1-5	-	-	CAIQEGGLGQSQHF	TGTGCCATACAGGAGGGTGGTTTAGGTCAGTCCCAGCATTTT
TRBV6-5	TRBJ1-1	-	-	CASSYSITSRGGTEAFF	TGTGCCAGCAGTTACTCGATAACCAGCCGGGGTGGTACTGAAGCTTTCTTT
TRBV7-9	TRBJ1-2	-	-	CASCLGYPVGYTF	TGTGCCAGCTGCTTAGGGTACCCGGTTGGCTACACCTTC
TRBV12-3/TRBV12-4	TRBJ2-1	-	-	CASSPRQYLHDRVDEQFF	TGTGCCAGCAGTCCCCGCCAGTATCTGCATGATAGAGTCGATGAGCAGTTCTTC
TRBV11-2	TRBJ1-2	once	-	CASRSTTAVGGYIF	TGTGCCAGCAGATCGACCACAGCGGTTGGAGGCTACATCTTC
TRBV6-1	TRBJ1-1	many	-	CASSFMENTEAFF	TGTGCCAGCAGTTTTATGGAGAACACTGAAGCTTTCTTT
TRBV29-1	TRBJ2-6	-	-	CSVAGVELSGANVLTF	TGCAGCGTCGCCGGGGTCGAACTCTCTGGGGCCAACGTCCTGACTTTC
TRBV4-1	TRBJ2-7	few	TRBD1	CASSQDYPGGSYEQYF	TGCGCCAGCAGCCAAGATTACCCAGGGGGCAGCTACGAGCAGTACTTC
TRBV11-2	TRBJ1-1	-	TRBD1	CVSSSTGRGTEAFF	TGTGTCAGCAGCTCGACAGGGAGAGGGACTGAGGCTTTCTTT
TRBV12-5	TRBJ1-5	once	-	CASGLVLYGRWGEQPQHF	TGTGCTAGTGGTTTGGTCTTATATGGCAGGTGGGGGGAACAGCCTCAGCATTTT
TRBV20-1	TRBJ1-4	-	TRBD1	CSARGPGQTNEKLFF	TGCAGTGCTAGAGGCCCGGGACAGACTAATGAAAAACTGTTTTTT
TRBV11-3	TRBJ2-1	-	-	CASSLGEQYNKQFF	TGTGCCAGCAGCCTTGGGGAACAATACAATAAGCAGTTCTTC
TRBV4-3	TRBJ2-3	-	TRBD1	CSSSQGQGQSDMQYF	TGCTCCAGCAGTCAGGGACAGGGGCAGTCAGATATGCAGTATTTT
TRBV6-2/TRBV6-3	TRBJ2-4	-	-	CASGRNIQYF	TGTGCCAGCGGCAGGAACATCCAGTACTTC
TRBV20-1	TRBJ2-3	-	-	CSASTLRQGEDTLYF	TGCAGTGCTAGTACCCTGCGGCAGGGTGAAGATACGCTGTATTTT
TRBV6-1	TRBJ2-1	-	-	CASSSKQGKSNEQFF	TGTGCCAGCAGTTCTAAACAGGGTAAATCCAATGAGCAGTTCTTC
TRBV20-1	TRBJ2-2	-	-	CSVGTTENTGELFF	TGCAGTGTTGGGACGACGGAGAACACCGGGGAGCTGTTTTTT
TRBV29-1	TRBJ2-7	-	TRBD2	CSVEGTSGSTYKQYF	TGCAGCGTTGAGGGGACTAGCGGGTCAACCTACAAGCAGTATTTC
TRBV20-1	TRBJ1-2	-	TRBD1	CSATGDRGYTF	TGTAGTGCTACAGGGGACCGGGGCTACACCTTC
TRBV20-1	TRBJ2-7	once	-	CSARDVSTPEPYF	TGCAGTGCTAGAGACGTCAGCACCCCCGAGCCGTACTTC
TRBV6-5	TRBJ1-5	-	-	CACSYGRSVQPQHF	TGTGCTTGCAGTTACGGGCGGTCAGTGCAGCCCCAGCATTTT
TRBV29-1	TRBJ1-1	medium-sized	-	CSVGGVAMNEAFF	TGCAGCGTTGGAGGGGTGGCCATGAACGAAGCTTTCTTT
TRBV11-2	TRBJ2-1	-	-	CASSRIGGYNEQFF	TGTGCCAGCAGCCGGATAGGAGGCTACAATGAGCAGTTCTTT
TRBV12-3/TRBV12-4	TRBJ2-1	once	-	CASSWSLGSGWNEQFF	TGTGCCAGCAGTTGGAGCCTGGGCAGTGGTTGGAATGAGCAGTTCTTC
TRBV12-3/TRBV12-4	TRBJ1-2	-	TRBD1	CASSSRDRGHYGYTF	TGTGCCAGCAGTTCACGGGACAGGGGTCACTATGGCTACACCTTC
TRBV11-3	TRBJ2-4	-	TRBD1	CASSFEEGGMNIQYF	TGTGCCAGCAGCTTCGAAGAAGGGGGCATGAACATTCAGTACTTC
TRBV19	TRBJ2-7	-	-	CTSSMVGYEQYF	TGTACCAGTAGTATGGTGGGATACGAGCAGTACTTC
TRBV20-1	TRBJ2-7	many	-	CSASTTPGYEQYF	TGCAGTGCCAGCACAACCCCCGGGTACGAGCAGTACTTC
TRBV20-1	TRBJ1-4	-	-	CSALRGRNEKLFF	TGCAGTGCTCTCAGGGGTAGGAATGAAAAACTGTTTTTT
TRBV11-3	TRBJ2-3	few	TRBD2	CASSLLAGGRTDMQYF	TGTGCCAGCAGTCTGTTAGCGGGGGGGAGAACAGATATGCAGTATTTT
TRBV4-3	TRBJ2-3	-	TRBD2	CASSPFGGGKADTQYF	TGCGCCAGTAGCCCCTTCGGGGGAGGGAAGGCGGATACGCAGTATTTT
TRBV12-3/TRBV12-4	TRBJ2-7	once	-	CASRATRSAYEQYF	TGTGCCAGCAGAGCGACACGGAGCGCCTACGAGCAGTACTTC
TRBV12-3/TRBV12-4	TRBJ2-5	many	-	CASSLKGQTQYF	TGTGCCAGCAGTTTGAAGGGACAGACCCAGTACTTC